This TCR beta chain was profiled in a study of blood T cell repertoires in COVID-19. Study details: From the United States, Italy and Spain came samples of acute and convalescent COVID-19.

The CDR3 is 13 amino acids. V lost 10 bases, J lost 6 bases, and 17 bases lay in between. The V gene's germline CDR1 is KGHDR and CDR2 SFDVKD. Authors' methods: From reference gene primer amplification, estimates of nucleated cell counts were derived. Data came from immunoSEQ multiplex PCR; TCRdb stores just in-frame clones and leaves some out. V, J and clone size are taken as reported in that table, and D and trimming were inferred from the DNA itself. The sample contains a few hundred thousand clones, 91% of which appear only once. J is TRBJ1-1 and V is TRBV24-1; TRBD1 is a possible D gene (5 bases). Sample: peripheral blood. This clonotype was sampled from a person aged 18-35 years with COVID-19, enrolled during active disease. The CDR3 spells CATSRKGWAEAFF. CDR3 coding DNA: TGTGCCACAAGTAGAAAGGGGTGGGCTGAAGCTTTCTTT.